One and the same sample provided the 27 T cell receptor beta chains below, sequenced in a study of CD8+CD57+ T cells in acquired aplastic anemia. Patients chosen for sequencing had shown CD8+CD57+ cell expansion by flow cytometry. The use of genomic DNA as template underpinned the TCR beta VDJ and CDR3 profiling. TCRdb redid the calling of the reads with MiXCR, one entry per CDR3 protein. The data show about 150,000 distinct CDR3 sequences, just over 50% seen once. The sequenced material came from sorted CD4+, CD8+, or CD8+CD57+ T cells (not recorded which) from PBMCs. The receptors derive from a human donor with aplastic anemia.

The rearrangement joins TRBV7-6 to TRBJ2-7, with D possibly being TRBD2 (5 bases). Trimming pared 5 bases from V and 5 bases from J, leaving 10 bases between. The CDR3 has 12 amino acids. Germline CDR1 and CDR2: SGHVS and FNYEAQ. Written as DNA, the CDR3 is TGTGCCAGCAGCCCCCCCGGGGACGAGCAGTACTTC. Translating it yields CASSPPGDEQYF. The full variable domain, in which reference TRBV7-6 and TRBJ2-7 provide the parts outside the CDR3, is GAGVSQSPRYKVTKRGQDVALRCDPISGHVSLYWYRQALGQGPEFLTYFNYEAQQDKSGLPNDRFSAERPEGSISTLTIQRTEQRDSAMYRCASSPPGDEQYFGPGTRLTVT.

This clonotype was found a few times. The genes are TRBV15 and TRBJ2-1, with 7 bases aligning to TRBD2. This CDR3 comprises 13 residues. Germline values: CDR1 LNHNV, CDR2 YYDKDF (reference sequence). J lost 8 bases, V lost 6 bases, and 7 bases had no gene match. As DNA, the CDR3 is TGTGCCACCAGTTTCAGCGGGGAATATGAGCAGTTCTTC. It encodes CATSFSGEYEQFF.

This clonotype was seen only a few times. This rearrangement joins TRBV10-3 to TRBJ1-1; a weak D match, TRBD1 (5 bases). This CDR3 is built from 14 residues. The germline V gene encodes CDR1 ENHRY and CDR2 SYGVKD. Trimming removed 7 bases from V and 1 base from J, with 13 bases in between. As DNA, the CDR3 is TGTGCCATCACTAGCGGGAGGGGGAACACTGAAGCTTTCTTT. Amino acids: CAITSGRGNTEAFF.

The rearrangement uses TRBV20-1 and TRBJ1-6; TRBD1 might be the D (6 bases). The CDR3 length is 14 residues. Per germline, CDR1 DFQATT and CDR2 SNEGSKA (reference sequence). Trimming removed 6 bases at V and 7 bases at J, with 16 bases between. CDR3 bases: TGCAGTGCCGGGGGCAGGGGTGGGAATTCACCCCTCCACTTT. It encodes CSAGGRGGNSPLHF.

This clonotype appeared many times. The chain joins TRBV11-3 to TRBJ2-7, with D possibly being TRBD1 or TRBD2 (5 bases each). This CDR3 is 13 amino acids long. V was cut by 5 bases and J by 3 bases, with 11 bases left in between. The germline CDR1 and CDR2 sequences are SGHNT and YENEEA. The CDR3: CASSPWGSYEQYF. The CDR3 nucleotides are TGTGCCAGCAGCCCCTGGGGGAGCTACGAGCAGTACTTC.

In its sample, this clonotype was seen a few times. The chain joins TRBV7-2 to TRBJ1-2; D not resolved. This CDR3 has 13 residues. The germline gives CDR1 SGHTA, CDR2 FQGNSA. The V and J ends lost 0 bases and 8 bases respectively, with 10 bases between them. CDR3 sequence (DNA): TGTGCCAGCAGCTTAGCTTGGCGGAGGGGCTACACCTTC. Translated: CASSLAWRRGYTF. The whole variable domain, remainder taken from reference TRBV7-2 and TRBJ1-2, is GAGVSQSPSNKVTEKGKDVELRCDPISGHTALYWYRQSLGQGLEFLIYFQGNSAPDKSGLPSDRFSAERTGGSVSTLTIQRTQQEDSAVYLCASSLAWRRGYTFGSGTRLTVV.

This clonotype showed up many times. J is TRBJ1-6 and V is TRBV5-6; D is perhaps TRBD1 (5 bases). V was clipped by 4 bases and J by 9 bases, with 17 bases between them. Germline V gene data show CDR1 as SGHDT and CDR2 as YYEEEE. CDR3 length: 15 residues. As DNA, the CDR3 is TGTGCCAGCAGCCCTCGGGAGGGGATAAGTTCACCCCTCCACTTT. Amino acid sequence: CASSPREGISSPLHF.

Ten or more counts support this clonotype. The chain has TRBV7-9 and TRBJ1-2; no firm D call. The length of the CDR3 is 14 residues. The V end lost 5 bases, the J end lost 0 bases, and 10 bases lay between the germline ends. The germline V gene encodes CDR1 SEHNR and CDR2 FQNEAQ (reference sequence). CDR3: CASSLVGPNYGYTF. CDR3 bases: TGTGCCAGCAGCCTAGTAGGGCCTAACTATGGCTACACCTTC.

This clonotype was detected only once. The CDR3 sequence: CAISELDRENQPQHF. CDR3 nucleotides: TGTGCCATCAGTGAGTTGGACAGGGAGAATCAGCCCCAGCATTTT. V usage is TRBV10-3 and J usage is TRBJ1-5; 8 bases fit TRBD1. The V gene's germline CDR1 is ENHRY and CDR2 SYGVKD. V gave up 1 base and J gave up 4 bases; unmatched junction bases: 3. The CDR3 length is 15 residues.

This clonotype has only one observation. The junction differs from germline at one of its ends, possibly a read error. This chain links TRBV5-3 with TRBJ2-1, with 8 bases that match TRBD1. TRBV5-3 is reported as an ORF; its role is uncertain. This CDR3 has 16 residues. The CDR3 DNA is TGTGCCAGCAGCTTAGGCCAGGGGGCCTCCTACAATGAGCAGTTCTTC. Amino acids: CASSLGQGASYNEQFF.

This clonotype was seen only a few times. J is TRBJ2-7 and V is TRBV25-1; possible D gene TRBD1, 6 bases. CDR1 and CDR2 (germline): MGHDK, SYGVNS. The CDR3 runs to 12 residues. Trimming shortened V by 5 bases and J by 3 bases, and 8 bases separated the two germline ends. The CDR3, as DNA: TGTGCCAGCAGTCAGGGGTTCTACGAGCAGTACTTC. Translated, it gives CASSQGFYEQYF.

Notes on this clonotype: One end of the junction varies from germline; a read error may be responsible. The CDR3 sequence: CASSSNRDREF. The DNA of the CDR3 is TGCGCCAGCAGCAGCAACCGGGACAGGGAATTT. The gene calls are TRBV5-1 and TRBJ1-1; TRBD1 aligns across 9 bases. The CDR3 is 11 residues long. Germline V CDR1 and CDR2: SGHRS, YFSETQ.

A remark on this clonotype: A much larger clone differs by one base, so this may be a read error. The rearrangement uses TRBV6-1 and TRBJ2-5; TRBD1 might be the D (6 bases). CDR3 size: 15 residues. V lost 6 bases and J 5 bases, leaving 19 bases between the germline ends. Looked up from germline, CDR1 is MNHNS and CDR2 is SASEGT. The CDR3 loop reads CASSDIGGRQETQYF. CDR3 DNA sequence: TGTGCCAGCAGCGACATAGGGGGAAGGCAGGAGACCCAGTACTTC.

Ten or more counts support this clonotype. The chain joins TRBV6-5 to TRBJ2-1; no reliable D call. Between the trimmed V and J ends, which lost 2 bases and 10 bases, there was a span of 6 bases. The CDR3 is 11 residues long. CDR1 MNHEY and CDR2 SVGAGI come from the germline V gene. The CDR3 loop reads CASSYSHEQFF. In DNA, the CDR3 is TGTGCCAGCAGTTACAGTCACGAGCAGTTCTTC.

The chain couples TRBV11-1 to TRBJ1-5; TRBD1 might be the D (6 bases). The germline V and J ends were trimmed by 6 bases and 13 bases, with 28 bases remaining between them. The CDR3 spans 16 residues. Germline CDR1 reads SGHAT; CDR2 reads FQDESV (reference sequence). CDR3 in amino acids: CASRSDYRATEAHQHF. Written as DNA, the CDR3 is TGTGCCAGCAGATCCGATTACAGGGCCACTGAAGCTCATCAGCATTTT.

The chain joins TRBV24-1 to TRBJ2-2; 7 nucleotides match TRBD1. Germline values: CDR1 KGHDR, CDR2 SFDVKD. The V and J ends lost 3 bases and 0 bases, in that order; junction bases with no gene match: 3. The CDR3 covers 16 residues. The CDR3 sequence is CATSDRQGTNTGELFF. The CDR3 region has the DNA TGTGCCACCAGTGATAGACAGGGTACGAACACCGGGGAGCTGTTTTTT.

The chain's CDR3 is CASRLQGPLYEQYF. CDR3 coding DNA: TGTGCCAGCCGGCTACAGGGCCCCCTCTACGAGCAGTACTTC. The rearrangement uses TRBV5-4 and TRBJ2-7; a possible D gene is TRBD1 (6 bases). The V end lost 7 bases, the J end lost 3 bases, and 17 bases lay between the germline ends. CDR3 length: 14 amino acids. The germline gives CDR1 SGHNT, CDR2 YYREEE (reference sequence).

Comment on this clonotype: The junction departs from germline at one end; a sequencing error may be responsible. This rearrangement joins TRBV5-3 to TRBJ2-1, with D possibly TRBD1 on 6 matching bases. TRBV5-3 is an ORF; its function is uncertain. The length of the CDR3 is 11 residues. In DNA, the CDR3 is TGTGCCAGCAGCTTGGAACAGGGCCAGTTCTTC. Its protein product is CASSLEQGQFF.

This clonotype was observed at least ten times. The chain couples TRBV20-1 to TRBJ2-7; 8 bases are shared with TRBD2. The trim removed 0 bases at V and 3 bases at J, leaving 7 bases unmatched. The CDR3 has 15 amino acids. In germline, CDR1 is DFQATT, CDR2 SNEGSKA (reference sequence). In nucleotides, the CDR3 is TGCAGTGCTAGAGATTGGGGCGGGGGGCACTACGAGCAGTACTTC. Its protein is CSARDWGGGHYEQYF.

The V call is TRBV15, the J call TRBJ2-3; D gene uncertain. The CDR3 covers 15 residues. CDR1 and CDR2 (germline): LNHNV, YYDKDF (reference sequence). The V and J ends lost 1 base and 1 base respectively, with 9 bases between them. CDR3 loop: CATSRGVGRTDTQYF. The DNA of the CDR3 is TGTGCCACCAGCAGAGGGGTCGGTCGCACAGATACGCAGTATTTT.

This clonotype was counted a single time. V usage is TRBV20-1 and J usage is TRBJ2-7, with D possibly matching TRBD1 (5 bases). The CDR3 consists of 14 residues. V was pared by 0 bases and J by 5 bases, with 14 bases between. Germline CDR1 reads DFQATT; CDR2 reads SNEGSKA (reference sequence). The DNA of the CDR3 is TGCAGTGCTAGAGATCAAGGCAGGGCGGACGAGCAGTACTTC. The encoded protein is CSARDQGRADEQYF.

CDR3 in amino acids: CSAGAGSNQPQHF. In DNA form, the CDR3 reads TGCAGTGCTGGGGCAGGGAGCAATCAGCCCCAGCATTTT. The chain joins TRBV20-1 to TRBJ1-5, with TRBD1 as a possible D gene (5 bases). Germline V gives CDR1 DFQATT, CDR2 SNEGSKA (reference sequence). V dropped 5 bases and J dropped 1 base, with 9 bases sitting between them. The CDR3 is 13 residues long.

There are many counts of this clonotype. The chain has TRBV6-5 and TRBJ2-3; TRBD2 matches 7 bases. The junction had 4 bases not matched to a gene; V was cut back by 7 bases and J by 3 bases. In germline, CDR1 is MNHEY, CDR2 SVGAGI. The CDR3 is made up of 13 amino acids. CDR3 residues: CASNGLVTDTQYF. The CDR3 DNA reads TGTGCCAGCAACGGACTAGTTACAGATACGCAGTATTTT.

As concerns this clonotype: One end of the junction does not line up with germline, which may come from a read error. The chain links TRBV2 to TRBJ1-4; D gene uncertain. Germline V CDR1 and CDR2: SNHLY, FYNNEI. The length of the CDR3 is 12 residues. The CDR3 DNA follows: TGTGCCAGCAGCGAAGTGGGTGAAAAACTGTTTTTT. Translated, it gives CASSEVGEKLFF.

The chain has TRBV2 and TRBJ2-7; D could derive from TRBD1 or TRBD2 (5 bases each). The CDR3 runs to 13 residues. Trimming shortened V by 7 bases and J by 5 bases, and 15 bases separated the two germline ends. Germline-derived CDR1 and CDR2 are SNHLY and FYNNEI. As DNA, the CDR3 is TGTGCCAGCAAGACGGGACCCCGAGACGAGCAGTACTTC. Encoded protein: CASKTGPRDEQYF.

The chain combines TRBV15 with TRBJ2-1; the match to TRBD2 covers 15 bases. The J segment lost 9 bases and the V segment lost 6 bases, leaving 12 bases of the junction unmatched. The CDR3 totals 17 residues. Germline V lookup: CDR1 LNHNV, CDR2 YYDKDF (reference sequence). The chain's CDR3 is CATRIGSGTSGGFEQFF. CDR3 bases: TGTGCCACCAGAATAGGATCCGGGACTAGCGGGGGGTTTGAGCAGTTCTTC.

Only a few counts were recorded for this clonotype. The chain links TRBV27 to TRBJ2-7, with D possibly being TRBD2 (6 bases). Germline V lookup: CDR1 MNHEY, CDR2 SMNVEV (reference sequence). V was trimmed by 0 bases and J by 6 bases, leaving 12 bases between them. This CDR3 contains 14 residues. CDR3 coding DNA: TGTGCCAGCAGTTTATCGGGGGGTAGGGGCGAGCAGTACTTC. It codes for CASSLSGGRGEQYF.